This TCR beta chain stems from a study of blood T cell repertoires in COVID-19. Study information: Samples came from the United States, Italy and Spain, spanning acute and convalescent COVID-19. Sources were T cells, B-cell-depleted T cells, or PBMCs; the material itself was cDNA or gDNA.

The germline V gene has CDR1 KGHSY and CDR2 FQNENV. After removal of 6 bases from V and 4 bases from J, the junction contained 13 bases not matched to a gene. This CDR3 is 17 amino acids long. Original methodology: Reference gene primer amplification gave nucleated cell count estimates. Generated by immunoSEQ multiplex PCR, the TCRdb table keeps only in-frame clones and is missing some. V and J calls and clone size are given by that table; D and trimming were obtained from the DNA. There are roughly 100,000 clones in the sample; roughly nine tenths occur only once, and approximately 3.4% lies in the top ten.

Sequencing was carried out using peripheral blood. The chain carries TRBV16 and TRBJ2-2; 8 positions agree with TRBD2. The receptor's source is a woman in her sixties with acute or convalescent COVID-19. DNA of the CDR3: TGTGCCAGCAGTCCCCAACAGGCGGGAGGCCCCACCGGGGAGCTGTTTTTT. Protein product: CASSPQQAGGPTGELFF.